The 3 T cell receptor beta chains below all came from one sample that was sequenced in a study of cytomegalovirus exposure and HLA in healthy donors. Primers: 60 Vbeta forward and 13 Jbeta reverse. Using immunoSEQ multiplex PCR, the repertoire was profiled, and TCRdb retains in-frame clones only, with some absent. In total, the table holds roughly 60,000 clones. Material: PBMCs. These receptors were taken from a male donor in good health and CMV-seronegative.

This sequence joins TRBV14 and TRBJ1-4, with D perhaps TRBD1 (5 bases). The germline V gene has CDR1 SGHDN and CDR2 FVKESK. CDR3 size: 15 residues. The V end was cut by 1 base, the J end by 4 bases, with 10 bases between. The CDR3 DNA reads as TGTGCCAGCAGCCAAGGAAGACAGCGTAATGAAAAACTGTTTTTT. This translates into CASSQGRQRNEKLFF.

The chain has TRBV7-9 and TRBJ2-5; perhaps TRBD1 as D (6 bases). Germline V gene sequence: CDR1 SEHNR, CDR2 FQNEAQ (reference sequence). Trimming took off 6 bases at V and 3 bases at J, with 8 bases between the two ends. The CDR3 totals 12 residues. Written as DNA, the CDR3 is TGTGCCAGCAGTCACAGGGAAGAGACCCAGTACTTC. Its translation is CASSHREETQYF.

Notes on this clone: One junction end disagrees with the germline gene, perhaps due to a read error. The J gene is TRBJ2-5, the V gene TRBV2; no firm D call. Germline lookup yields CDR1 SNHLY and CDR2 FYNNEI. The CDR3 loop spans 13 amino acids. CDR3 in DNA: TGTGCCAGCAATGAACTTGTACAAGAGACCCAGTACTTC. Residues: CASNELVQETQYF. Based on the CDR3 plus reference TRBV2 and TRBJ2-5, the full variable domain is EPEVTQTPSHQVTQMGQEVILRCVPISNHLYFYWYRQILGQKVEFLVSFYNNEISEKSEIFDDQFSVERPDGSNFTLKIRSTKLEDSAMYFCASNELVQETQYFGPGTRLLVL.